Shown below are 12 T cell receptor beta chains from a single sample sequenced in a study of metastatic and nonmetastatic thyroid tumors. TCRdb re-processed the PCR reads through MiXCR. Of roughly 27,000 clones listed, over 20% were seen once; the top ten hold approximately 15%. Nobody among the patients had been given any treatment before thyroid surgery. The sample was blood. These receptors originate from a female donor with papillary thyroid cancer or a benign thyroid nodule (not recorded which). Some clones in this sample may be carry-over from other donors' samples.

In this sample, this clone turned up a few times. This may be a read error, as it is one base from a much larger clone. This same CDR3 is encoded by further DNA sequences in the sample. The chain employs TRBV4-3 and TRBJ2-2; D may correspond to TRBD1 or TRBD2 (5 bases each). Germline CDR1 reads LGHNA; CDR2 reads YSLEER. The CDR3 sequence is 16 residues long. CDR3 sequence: CASSQGPTRVTGELFF. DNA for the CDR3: TGCGCCAGCAGCCAAGGTCCCACCAGGGTTACCGGGGAGCTGTTCTTT.

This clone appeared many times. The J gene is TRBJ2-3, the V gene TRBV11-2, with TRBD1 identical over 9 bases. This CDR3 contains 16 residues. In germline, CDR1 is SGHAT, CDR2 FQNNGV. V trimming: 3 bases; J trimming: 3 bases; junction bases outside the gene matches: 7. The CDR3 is CASSFRDRDQTDTQYF. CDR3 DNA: TGTGCCAGCAGCTTCCGGGACAGGGACCAAACAGATACGCAGTATTTT.

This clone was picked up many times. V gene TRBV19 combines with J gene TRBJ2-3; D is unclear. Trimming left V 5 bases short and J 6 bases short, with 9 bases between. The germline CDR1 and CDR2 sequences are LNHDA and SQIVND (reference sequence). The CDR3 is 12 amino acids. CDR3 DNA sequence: TGTGCCAGTAGTTGGTCAAGGGATACGCAGTATTTT. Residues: CASSWSRDTQYF.

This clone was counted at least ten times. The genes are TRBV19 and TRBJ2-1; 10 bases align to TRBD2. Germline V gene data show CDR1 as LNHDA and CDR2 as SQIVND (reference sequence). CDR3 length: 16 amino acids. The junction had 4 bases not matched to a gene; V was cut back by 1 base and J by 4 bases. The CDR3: CASSIVLAGAYNEQFF. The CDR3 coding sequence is TGTGCCAGTAGTATAGTCCTAGCGGGAGCATACAATGAGCAGTTCTTC.

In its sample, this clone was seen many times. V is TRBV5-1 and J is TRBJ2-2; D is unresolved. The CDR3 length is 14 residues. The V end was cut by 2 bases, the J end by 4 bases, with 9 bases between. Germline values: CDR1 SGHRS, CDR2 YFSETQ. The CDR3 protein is CASSLGRSTGELFF. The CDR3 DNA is TGCGCCAGCAGCTTAGGTCGTAGCACCGGGGAGCTGTTTTTT. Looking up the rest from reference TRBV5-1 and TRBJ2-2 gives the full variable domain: KAGVTQTPRYLIKTRGQQVTLSCSPISGHRSVSWYQQTPGQGLQFLFEYFSETQRNKGNFPGRFSGRQFSNSRSEMNVSTLELGDSALYLCASSLGRSTGELFFGEGSRLTVL.

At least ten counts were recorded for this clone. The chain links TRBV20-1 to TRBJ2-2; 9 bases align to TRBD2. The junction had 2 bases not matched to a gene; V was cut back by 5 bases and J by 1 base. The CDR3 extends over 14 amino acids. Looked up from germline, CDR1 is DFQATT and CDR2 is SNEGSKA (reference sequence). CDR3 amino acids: CSARSGGNTGELFF. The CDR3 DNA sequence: TGCAGTGCTCGTAGCGGGGGGAACACCGGGGAGCTGTTTTTT.

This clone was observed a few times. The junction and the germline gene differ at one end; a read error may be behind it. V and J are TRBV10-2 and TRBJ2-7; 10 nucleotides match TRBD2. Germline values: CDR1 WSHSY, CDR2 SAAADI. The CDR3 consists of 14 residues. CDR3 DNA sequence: TGCGCAAGCAGTGAGTCACTAGCGGGAAGAGAGCAGTACTTC. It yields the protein CASSESLAGREQYF.

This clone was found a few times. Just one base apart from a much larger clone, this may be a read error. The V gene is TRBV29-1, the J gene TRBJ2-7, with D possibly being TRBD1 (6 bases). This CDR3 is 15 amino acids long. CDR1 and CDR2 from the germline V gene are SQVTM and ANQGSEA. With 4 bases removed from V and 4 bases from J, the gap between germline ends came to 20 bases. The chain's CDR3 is CSVGGPGHDMYEQYF. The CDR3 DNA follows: TGCAGCGTTGGGGGACCGGGACATGACATGTACGAGCAGTACTTC.

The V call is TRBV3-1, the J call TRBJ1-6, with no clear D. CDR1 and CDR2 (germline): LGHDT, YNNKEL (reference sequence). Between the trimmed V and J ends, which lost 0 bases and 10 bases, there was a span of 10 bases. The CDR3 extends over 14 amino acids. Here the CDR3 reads CASSQDRDDSPLHF. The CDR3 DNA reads TGTGCCAGCAGCCAAGATCGGGATGACTCACCCCTCCACTTT.

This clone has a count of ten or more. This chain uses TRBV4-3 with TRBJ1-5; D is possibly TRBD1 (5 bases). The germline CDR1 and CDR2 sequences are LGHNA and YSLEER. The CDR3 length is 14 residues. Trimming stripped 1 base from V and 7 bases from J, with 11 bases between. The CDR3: CASSQGGGGQPQHF. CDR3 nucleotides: TGCGCCAGCAGCCAAGGGGGCGGAGGGCAGCCCCAGCATTTT.

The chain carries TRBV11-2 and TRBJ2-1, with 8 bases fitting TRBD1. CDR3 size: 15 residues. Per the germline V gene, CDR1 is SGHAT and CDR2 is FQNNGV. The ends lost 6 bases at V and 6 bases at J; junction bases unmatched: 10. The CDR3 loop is CASRPSGGEGNEQFF. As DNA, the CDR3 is TGTGCCAGCAGACCATCAGGGGGCGAAGGCAATGAGCAGTTCTTC.

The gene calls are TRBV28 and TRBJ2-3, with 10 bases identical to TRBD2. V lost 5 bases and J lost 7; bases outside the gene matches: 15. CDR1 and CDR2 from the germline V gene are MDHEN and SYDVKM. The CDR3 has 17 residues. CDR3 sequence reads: CASSGTGTSGIQYTQYF. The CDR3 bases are TGTGCCAGCAGTGGTACCGGCACTAGCGGGATACAATATACGCAGTATTTT.